This T cell receptor beta chain derives from a study of CD8 T cells in ankylosing spondylitis. Study results and limitations: Peripheral blood held disease-linked clones only at relatively low frequency, and these were CD8+. In the blood and synovial fluid of reactive arthritis, some motif variants had been previously reported.

The CDR3 spans 14 residues. Trimming took 1 base from V and 6 from J, leaving 14 bases between them. Per the germline V gene, CDR1 is SGHRS and CDR2 is YFSETQ. TCRdb itself ran the 5' RACE reads through MiXCR, one entry per CDR3 protein. Among some 130,000 distinct CDR3 sequences listed, about 7% were seen once. This clonotype was seen at least ten times. Antigen: not known. This chain joins TRBV5-1 and TRBJ2-7; D possibly corresponds to TRBD1 (5 bases). Sequencing was performed on blood, either unsorted or a sorted T cell fraction (not recorded which). This sequence originates from a female donor with ankylosing spondylitis or in good health (not recorded which). CDR3 in DNA: TGCGCCAGCAGCTTGAGCAGGGCCTCTTCCGAGCAGTACTTC. Protein product: CASSLSRASSEQYF.